These 3 T cell receptor beta chains share one sample of origin, sequenced in a study of blood T cell repertoires in COVID-19 (dated by TCRdb to the early 2020s). Library preparation was by the immunoSEQ multiplex PCR assay. Entries here come from immuneACCESS through TCRdb and include only in-frame sequences with V and J called. Some clones fail to appear in such tables; in the studies checked, an unresolved V gene covers under half of the shortfall, and the cause of the remainder is unknown. A total of around 180,000 clones appear in this sample, 70% to 90% of them only once. The ten largest clones add up to about 4.2% of the sample. Sequenced material: peripheral blood. The receptors come from a human donor in a cohort sampled during active COVID-19.

This chain joins TRBV18 and TRBJ1-1; a weak D match, TRBD1 (5 bases). CDR1 is KGHSH and CDR2 is LQKENI in the germline V gene. The V and J ends lost 4 bases and 1 base respectively, with 19 bases between them. This CDR3 is built from 17 residues. CDR3 nucleotides: TGTGCCAGCTCACGTCTCGAGGCAGCCGGGGGGAACACTGAAGCTTTCTTT. Amino acids: CASSRLEAAGGNTEAFF.

The chain is built from TRBV7-9 and TRBJ2-1; 13 nucleotides match TRBD2. The germline V gene has CDR1 SEHNR and CDR2 FQNEAQ (reference sequence). With V trimmed by 4 bases and J by 9 bases, 12 bases remained unmatched. The CDR3 loop spans 17 amino acids. The CDR3 DNA follows: TGTGCCAGCAGCTCAGGGACTAGCGGGGAGTTTTTGAGTGAGCAGTTCTTC. It encodes CASSSGTSGEFLSEQFF.

The chain has TRBV20-1 and TRBJ2-7; 10 bases match TRBD1. The CDR3 is 14 residues long. Unmatched junction bases numbered 6, after V lost 3 bases and J lost 4 bases. Germline V gives CDR1 DFQATT, CDR2 SNEGSKA (reference sequence). The CDR3: CSASEDRGRYEQYF. CDR3 DNA sequence: TGCAGTGCTAGTGAGGACAGGGGGAGGTACGAGCAGTACTTC.